This TCR beta chain was sequenced for a study of T cell repertoires in cytomegalovirus infection. Study as a whole: It can be stated that public TCR beta signatures indicated CMV infection as well as a matching HLA type. General study results and limits: Dominating the ex vivo response were TCR beta clonotypes that were CMV-specific and HLA-C-restricted. Cumulative frequency (of public TCR beta family members) identified carriers of CMV plus the relevant HLA.

V was trimmed by 0 bases and J by 4 bases, leaving 15 bases between them. This CDR3 contains 16 residues. CDR1 is SGHTA, CDR2 FQGNSA, per germline. TCRdb recomputed calls from the reads with MiXCR, one row per CDR3 protein. The table records some 200,000 distinct CDR3 sequences, 8.5% to 10% of them present only once. This clonotype was counted at least ten times. Its specificity is not known. This sequence joins TRBV7-2 and TRBJ1-2; D not certain. This sequence was found in a human donor in good health (CMV status not recorded). Some clones in this sample may be carry-over from other donors' samples. Sequencing input: PBMCs. The CDR3 sequence is CASSLAGAGLAYGYTF. CDR3 bases: TGTGCCAGCAGCTTAGCGGGCGCAGGCCTTGCCTATGGCTACACCTTC. The full variable domain, its missing parts supplied by reference TRBV7-2 and TRBJ1-2, is GAGVSQSPSNKVTEKGKDVELRCDPISGHTALYWYRQSLGQGLEFLIYFQGNSAPDKSGLPSDRFSAERTGGSVSTLTIQRTQQEDSAVYLCASSLAGAGLAYGYTFGSGTRLTVV.